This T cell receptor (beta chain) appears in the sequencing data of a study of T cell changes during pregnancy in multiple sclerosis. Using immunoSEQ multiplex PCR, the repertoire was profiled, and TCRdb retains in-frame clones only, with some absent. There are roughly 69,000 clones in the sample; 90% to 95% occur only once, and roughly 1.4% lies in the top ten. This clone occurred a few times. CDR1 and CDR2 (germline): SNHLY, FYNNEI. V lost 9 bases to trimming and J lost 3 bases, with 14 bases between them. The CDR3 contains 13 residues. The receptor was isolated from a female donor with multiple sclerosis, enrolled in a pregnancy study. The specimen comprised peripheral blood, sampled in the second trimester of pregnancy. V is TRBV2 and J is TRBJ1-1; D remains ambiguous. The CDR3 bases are TGTGCCAGAGGTCTAGCCCCTTACACTGAAGCTTTCTTT. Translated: CARGLAPYTEAFF.